The TCR beta chain under discussion was sequenced for a study of post-analysis software for immune sequencing data. Study-wide points: Patients had higher frequencies than controls of four to six TRBV segments, including TRBV5-6, TRBV5-1 and TRBV20-1.

Unique molecular identifiers tagged the TCR beta cDNA libraries. T cells, about 0.95 to 11 million of them, yielded roughly 0.5 million cDNA molecules. TCRdb passed the PCR reads through MiXCR, listing each CDR3 protein once. This table holds more than 450,000 distinct CDR3 sequences, about 40% found once. This clonotype was seen only a few times. The antigen remains undetermined. With V trimmed by 7 bases and J by 7 bases, 14 bases remained unmatched. Germline V gene lookup returns CDR1 SNHLY and CDR2 FYNNEI. CDR3 length equals 15 residues. Specimen: blood. The rearrangement joins TRBV2 to TRBJ1-2, with TRBD1 matching 8 bases. This sequence was found in a girl between 10 and 17 years old with multiple sclerosis. CDR3 sequence (DNA): TGTGCCAGCACCTACCAGGGGGCCCAGGTCGGTGGCTACACCTTC. Protein sequence: CASTYQGAQVGGYTF.